In its sample, the clone carrying this TCR beta chain was seen many times. The sample originates from a study of molecular identifiers for immune sequencing clone quantification. Via MiXCR, TCRdb re-called the PCR reads, giving one row per CDR3 protein. The sample holds around 470,000 distinct CDR3 sequences, around 21% seen once. Per the germline V gene, CDR1 is SGHDN and CDR2 is FVKESK. The CDR3 contains 15 residues. Trimming took off 5 bases at V and 4 bases at J, with 17 bases between the two ends. The chain recombines TRBV14 with TRBJ1-2, with a tentative D call TRBD1 (6 bases). This TCR was sampled from a human donor in good health. Some libraries in this study had Jurkat cell RNA spiked in. The material sequenced was naive CD8+ T cells from blood, with Jurkat cell RNA spiked in. Specified subset: FACS-sorted CD8+CD4-CCR7+CD45RA+ naive T cells. In DNA, the CDR3 is TGTGCCAGCAGCGTCAAGGGGGATAGCGGCTATGGCTACACCTTC. Translation: CASSVKGDSGYGYTF.